This T cell receptor (beta chain) emerged from a study of CD8 T cells in Susac syndrome (dated by TCRdb to 2018 to 2020). Concerning the study at large: Whether CD8+ T cell activation and differentiation in Susac syndrome was antigen driven was tested using repertoire sequencing. Here is what the overall study found, with its caveats: The number of individuals in the TCR sequencing and HLA analysis was acknowledged as relatively small.

RNA was extracted using the RNeasy kit, and about 0.5 to 1 ug of the RNA was reverse transcribed with random hexamers. The immunoSEQ multiplex PCR assay, which covers 54 Vbeta and 13 Jbeta segments, was used to amplify TCR beta CDR3 regions. PCR amplification bias was corrected by using a synthetic template baseline for primer optimization and computational correction. Per the original workflow: Reads were annotated to V, D and J genes per IMGT and analyzed with immunoSEQ Analyzer, keeping only productive sequences. Clonality was calculated as one minus the Shannon entropy normalized by log2 of the number of productive unique sequences. For each patient and control, public and private clones were evaluated within the 100 most prevalent clones. Clones were defined as Susac-specific when absent from the healthy and MS cohorts, from about a thousand published viral clones and from other ImmuneACCESS disease sequences. In TCRdb, the public reads were trimmed at Q25 with fastp and aligned with MiXCR, with productive beta chains retained. Every distinct CDR3 protein forms one entry, paired with its most common genes and DNA. V and J calls and clone size were set by TCRdb, not the authors. The sample has around 99,000 distinct CDR3 sequences on record, about 95% of them singletons. The top ten clonotypes cover 0.096% of the sample.

Peripheral blood CD8+ and CD4+ T cells from healthy donors, Susac syndrome patients and multiple sclerosis patients were profiled by high-throughput TCR beta sequencing. The healthy donors served as controls matched for age and sex. Bulk CD8+ and CD4+ T cells were purified by magnetic negative isolation, whereas CD8+ TEMRA cells were enriched by FACS. Blood was collected in EDTA tubes and processed within 24 hours, with PBMCs isolated through density gradient centrifugation. PBMCs intended for TCR sequencing were cryopreserved in liquid nitrogen and thawed later in a water bath at 37 degrees C. The sorted or isolated CD4+, CD8+ and CD8+ TEMRA cells had a purity of 90% or higher. As encoded in the germline V gene, CDR1 is KGHDR while CDR2 is SFDVKD. V drops 10 bases and J drops 2 bases, leaving 5 bases in between. CDR3 length: 11 amino acids, cysteine to phenylalanine. Left in the record is the CDR3 DNA by itself, 33 bases read in frame from the first base.

This clonotype has a single count. Its target antigen remains unknown. Within one base of it there is no much larger clone, and no base qualities were kept. Single-read evidence is weak. The sequenced sample was CD4+ T cells from PBMCs. The rearrangement joined TRBV24-1 to TRBJ2-1; the D assignment is uncertain and may be TRBD1 or TRBD2, with 5 bases supporting each. The clonotype comes from a human donor in good health. The sequenced DNA: TGTGCCACGGGGGCCTACAATGAGCAGTTCTTC. Translated, this gives CATGAYNEQFF.